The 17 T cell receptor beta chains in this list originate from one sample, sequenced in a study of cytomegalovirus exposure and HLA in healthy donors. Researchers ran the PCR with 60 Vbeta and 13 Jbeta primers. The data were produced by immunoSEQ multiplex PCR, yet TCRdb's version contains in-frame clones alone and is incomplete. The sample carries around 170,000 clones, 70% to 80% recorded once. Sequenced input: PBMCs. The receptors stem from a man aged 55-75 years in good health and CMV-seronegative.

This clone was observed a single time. The CDR3 nucleotides are TGTGCCAGCAGTCCCTTGGCGGGGGCCCAGTACTTC. Its translation: CASSPLAGAQYF. J is TRBJ2-5 and V is TRBV7-2, with 7 bases aligning to TRBD2. This CDR3 has 12 residues. Per the germline V gene, CDR1 is SGHTA and CDR2 is FQGNSA. V lost 6 bases and J lost 9; bases outside the gene matches: 7.

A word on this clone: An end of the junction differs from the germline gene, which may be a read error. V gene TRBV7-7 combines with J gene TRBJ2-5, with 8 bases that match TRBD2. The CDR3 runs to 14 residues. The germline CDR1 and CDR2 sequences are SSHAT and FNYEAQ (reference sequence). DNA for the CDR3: TGTGCTAGCAGCTTAGCGGGGAGCAGGCAGACCCAGTACTTC. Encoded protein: CASSLAGSRQTQYF.

CDR3 sequence (DNA): TGTGCCAGCAGTCGGGGACAGGGGGCAGGTGGCTACACCTTC. The encoded protein is CASSRGQGAGGYTF. The V gene is TRBV6-5, the J gene TRBJ1-2; TRBD1 matches 12 bases. V lost 5 bases to trimming and J lost 7 bases; unmatched junction nucleotides: 5. The CDR3 contains 14 residues. CDR1 is MNHEY and CDR2 is SVGAGI in the germline V gene.

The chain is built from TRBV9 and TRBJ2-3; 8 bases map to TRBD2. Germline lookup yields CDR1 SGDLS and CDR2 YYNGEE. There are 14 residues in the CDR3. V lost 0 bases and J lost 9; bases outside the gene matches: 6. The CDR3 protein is CASSVGLAGHTQYF. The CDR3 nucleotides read TGTGCCAGCAGCGTAGGGCTAGCGGGCCACACGCAGTATTTT.

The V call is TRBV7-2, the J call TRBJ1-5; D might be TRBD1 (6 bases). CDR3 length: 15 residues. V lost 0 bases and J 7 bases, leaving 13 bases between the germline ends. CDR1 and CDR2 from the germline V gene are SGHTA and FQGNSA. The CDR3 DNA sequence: TGTGCCAGCAGCTTAGCGATAGGGGGGGAGCAGCCCCAGCATTTT. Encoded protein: CASSLAIGGEQPQHF.

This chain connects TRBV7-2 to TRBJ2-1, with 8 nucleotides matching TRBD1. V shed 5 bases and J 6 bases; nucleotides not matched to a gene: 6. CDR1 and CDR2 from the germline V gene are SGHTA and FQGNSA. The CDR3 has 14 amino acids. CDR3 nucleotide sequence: TGTGCCAGCAGCACCTCGACAGGGGCCAATGAGCAGTTCTTC. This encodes CASSTSTGANEQFF.

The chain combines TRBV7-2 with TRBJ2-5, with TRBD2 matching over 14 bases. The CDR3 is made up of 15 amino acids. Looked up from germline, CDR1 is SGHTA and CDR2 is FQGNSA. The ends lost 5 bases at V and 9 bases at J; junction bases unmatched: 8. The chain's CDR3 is CASSPGTSGRMAQYF. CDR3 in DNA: TGTGCCAGCAGCCCGGGGACTAGCGGGAGAATGGCCCAGTACTTC.

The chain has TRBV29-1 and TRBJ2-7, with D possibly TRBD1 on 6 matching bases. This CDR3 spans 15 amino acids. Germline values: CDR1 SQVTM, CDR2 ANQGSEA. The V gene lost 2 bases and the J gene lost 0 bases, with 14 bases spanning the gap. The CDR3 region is CSVETGTLSSYEQYF. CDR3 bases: TGCAGCGTTGAAACCGGGACACTAAGCTCCTACGAGCAGTACTTC.

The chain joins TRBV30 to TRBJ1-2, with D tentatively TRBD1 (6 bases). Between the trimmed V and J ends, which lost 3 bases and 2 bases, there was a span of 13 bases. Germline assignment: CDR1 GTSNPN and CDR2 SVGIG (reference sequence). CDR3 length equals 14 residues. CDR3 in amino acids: CAWRGDTRNYGYTF. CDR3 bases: TGTGCCTGGAGAGGGGACACGAGAAACTATGGCTACACCTTC.

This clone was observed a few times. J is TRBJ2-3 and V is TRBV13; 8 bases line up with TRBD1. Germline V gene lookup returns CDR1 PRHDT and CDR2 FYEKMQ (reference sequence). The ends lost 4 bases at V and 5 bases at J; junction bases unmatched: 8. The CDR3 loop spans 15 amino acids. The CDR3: CASSSRQGWRDTQYF. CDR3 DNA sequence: TGTGCCAGCAGCTCGCGACAGGGGTGGAGAGATACGCAGTATTTT.

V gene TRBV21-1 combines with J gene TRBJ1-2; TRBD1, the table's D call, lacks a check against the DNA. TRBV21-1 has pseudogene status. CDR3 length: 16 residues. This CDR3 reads CASSNAMTGVGRGYTF. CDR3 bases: TGTGCCAGCAGCAACGCAATGACAGGGGTGGGTCGAGGCTACACCTTC.

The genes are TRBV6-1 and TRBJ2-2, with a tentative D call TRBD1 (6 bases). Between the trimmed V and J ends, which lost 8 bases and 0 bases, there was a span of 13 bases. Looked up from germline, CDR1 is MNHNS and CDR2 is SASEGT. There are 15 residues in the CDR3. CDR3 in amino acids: CASSRDNANTGELFF. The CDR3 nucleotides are TGTGCCAGCTCCCGGGACAACGCGAACACCGGGGAGCTGTTTTTT.

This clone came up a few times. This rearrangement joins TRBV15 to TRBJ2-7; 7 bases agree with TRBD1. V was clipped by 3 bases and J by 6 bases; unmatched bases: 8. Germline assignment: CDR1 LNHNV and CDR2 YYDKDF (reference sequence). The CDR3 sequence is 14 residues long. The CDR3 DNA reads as TGTGCCACCAGCAGGGATAGGGGGCTCGGCGAGCAGTACTTC. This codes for CATSRDRGLGEQYF.

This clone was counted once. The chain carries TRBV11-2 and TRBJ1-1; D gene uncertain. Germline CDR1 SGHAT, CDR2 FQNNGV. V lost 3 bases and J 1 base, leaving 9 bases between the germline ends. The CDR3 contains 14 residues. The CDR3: CASSLRAANTEAFF. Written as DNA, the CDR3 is TGTGCCAGCAGCTTGAGGGCTGCGAACACTGAAGCTTTCTTT.

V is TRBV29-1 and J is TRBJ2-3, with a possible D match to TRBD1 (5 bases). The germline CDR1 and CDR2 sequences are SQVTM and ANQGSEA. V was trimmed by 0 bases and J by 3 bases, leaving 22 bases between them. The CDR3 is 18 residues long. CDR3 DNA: TGCAGCGTTGAAGATCTTGTCGTGGGCAGGGCGAGAACAGATACGCAGTATTTT. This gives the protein CSVEDLVVGRARTDTQYF.

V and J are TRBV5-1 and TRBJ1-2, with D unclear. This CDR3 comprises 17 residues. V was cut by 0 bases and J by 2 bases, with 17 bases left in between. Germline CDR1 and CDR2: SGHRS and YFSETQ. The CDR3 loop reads CASSLAMRRDPNYGYTF. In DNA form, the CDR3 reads TGCGCCAGCAGCTTGGCCATGAGGCGAGACCCGAACTATGGCTACACCTTC.

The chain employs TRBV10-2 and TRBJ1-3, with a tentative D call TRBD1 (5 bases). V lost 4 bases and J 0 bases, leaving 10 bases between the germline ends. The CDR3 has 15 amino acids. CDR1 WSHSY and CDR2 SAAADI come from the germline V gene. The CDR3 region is CASSVTQDSGNTIYF. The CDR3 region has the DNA TGCGCCAGCAGTGTGACACAGGACTCTGGAAACACCATATATTTT.